Below, 23 T cell receptor beta chains from the same sample are listed, as sequenced in a study of blood T cell repertoires in COVID-19. The table came from immunoSEQ multiplex PCR; TCRdb's copy has only in-frame clones and leaves some out. Here the sample spans about 43,000 clones, about 83% being singletons. Sequences were obtained from peripheral blood. Receptors originate from an elderly man in a cohort sampled during active COVID-19.

The V and J genes are TRBV11-3 and TRBJ2-7; possible D gene TRBD2, 5 bases. Trimming cost V 3 bases and J 0 bases, with 9 bases left between them. CDR3 length equals 14 residues. Germline CDR1 reads SGHNT; CDR2 reads YENEEA. The CDR3 spells CASSFSGTSYEQYF. In DNA, the CDR3 is TGTGCCAGCAGCTTCTCGGGAACCTCCTACGAGCAGTACTTC.

The chain carries TRBV7-9 and TRBJ1-4; 7 positions agree with TRBD1. The germline gives CDR1 SEHNR, CDR2 FQNEAQ (reference sequence). V was clipped by 5 bases and J by 2 bases; unmatched bases: 8. The CDR3 spans 16 residues. CDR3 amino acids: CASSPQGVGTNEKLFF. The CDR3 DNA reads TGTGCCAGCAGCCCTCAGGGGGTAGGGACTAATGAAAAACTGTTTTTT.

The genes are TRBV4-1 and TRBJ1-3; D is perhaps TRBD1 (5 bases). Germline assignment: CDR1 MGHRA and CDR2 YSYEKL. V lost 1 base, J lost 0 bases, and 13 bases lay in between. The CDR3 consists of 17 residues. The CDR3 nucleotides read TGCGCCAGCAGCCAAGGGGCGGGGCTGGGCTCTGGAAACACCATATATTTT. This codes for CASSQGAGLGSGNTIYF.

The chain combines TRBV28 with TRBJ1-2, with TRBD1 matching over 7 bases. The V gene end was trimmed by 9 bases and the J gene end by 3 bases; junction bases not matched to a gene: 7. CDR1 and CDR2 (germline): MDHEN, SYDVKM. The CDR3 is 13 amino acids. CDR3 nucleotides: TGTGCCAGTGGGGGACAGTCCTACTATGGCTACACCTTC. This translates into CASGGQSYYGYTF.

This chain links TRBV7-3 with TRBJ2-1; possible D gene TRBD1, 6 bases. The CDR3 has 15 residues. V dropped 6 bases and J dropped 0 bases, with 12 bases sitting between them. Germline CDR1 reads SGHTA; CDR2 reads FQGTGA. The CDR3 nucleotides are TGTGCCAGCAGGGCCAGGGGTAGCTCCTACAATGAGCAGTTCTTC. Amino acid sequence: CASRARGSSYNEQFF.

The chain joins TRBV2 to TRBJ1-2, with TRBD1 as a possible D gene (6 bases). The germline V and J ends were trimmed by 5 bases and 2 bases, with 27 bases remaining between them. This CDR3 has 19 residues. Germline V gene sequence: CDR1 SNHLY, CDR2 FYNNEI. The CDR3 bases are TGTGCCAGCAGTCGAGTCCCTACCCTGACAGGACGGATAAACTATGGCTACACCTTC. Its protein is CASSRVPTLTGRINYGYTF.

The rearrangement joins TRBV11-2 to TRBJ1-6, with TRBD1 matching 7 bases. Germline lookup yields CDR1 SGHAT and CDR2 FQNNGV. The CDR3 is 16 residues long. V trimming: 0 bases; J trimming: 6 bases; junction bases outside the gene matches: 5. CDR3 in amino acids: CASSLETNRGNSPLHF. The CDR3 coding sequence is TGTGCCAGCAGCTTAGAGACCAACAGGGGTAATTCACCCCTCCACTTT.

The gene calls are TRBV4-1 and TRBJ1-6, with 7 positions matching TRBD1. With 0 bases clipped from V and 0 bases from J, the junction kept 11 bases outside the gene matches. Germline loops: CDR1 MGHRA, CDR2 YSYEKL. CDR3 length equals 20 residues. The CDR3 coding sequence is TGCGCCAGCAGCCAAGATGCCAGGGACAGCCAGAGCTCCTATAATTCACCCCTCCACTTT. It is translated as CASSQDARDSQSSYNSPLHF.

This clone was found a few times. The rearrangement links TRBV27 to TRBJ1-4; possible D gene TRBD1, 6 bases. V was cut by 4 bases and J by 8 bases, with 14 bases left in between. CDR3 length equals 14 residues. CDR1 and CDR2 from the germline V gene are MNHEY and SMNVEV (reference sequence). CDR3 nucleotides: TGTGCCAGCAGTTCCTACGGACAGACCGAAAAACTGTTTTTT. This gives the protein CASSSYGQTEKLFF.

The chain has TRBV7-9 and TRBJ2-7; 7 bases map to TRBD2. Trimming removed 4 bases from V and 0 bases from J; junction bases left unmatched: 6. Germline values: CDR1 SEHNR, CDR2 FQNEAQ (reference sequence). The CDR3 loop spans 15 amino acids. Written as DNA, the CDR3 is TGTGCCAGCAGCTCCACTAGCGCGAGCTCCTACGAGCAGTACTTC. Residues: CASSSTSASSYEQYF.

J is TRBJ1-1 and V is TRBV18, with 8 bases identical to TRBD1. The CDR3 consists of 14 residues. CDR1 and CDR2 (germline): KGHSH, LQKENI. V shed 2 bases, J shed 5 bases, and the junction held 4 bases outside the gene matches. The CDR3 nucleotides read TGTGCCAGCTCACCATCCAGGGGGCAAACTGAAGCTTTCTTT. Its translation: CASSPSRGQTEAFF. The whole variable domain, filled in from reference TRBV18 and TRBJ1-1, reads NAGVMQNPRHLVRRRGQEARLRCSPMKGHSHVYWYRQLPEEGLKFMVYLQKENIIDESGMPKERFSAEFPKEGPSILRIQQVVRGDSAAYFCASSPSRGQTEAFFGQGTRLTVV.

This clone appeared a single time. This chain links TRBV5-1 with TRBJ1-2; D ambiguous. The germline CDR1 and CDR2 sequences are SGHRS and YFSETQ. CDR3 length equals 12 residues. Trimming stripped 0 bases from V and 7 bases from J, with 7 bases between. Here the CDR3 reads CASSLVSGGYTF. In DNA form, the CDR3 reads TGCGCCAGCAGCTTGGTATCGGGTGGCTACACCTTC.

This clone was seen a single time. The CDR3 is CASSIGLAGSIGTDTQYF. The DNA of the CDR3 is TGTGCCAGTAGTATAGGCCTAGCGGGTTCTATTGGTACAGATACGCAGTATTTT. V gene TRBV19 combines with J gene TRBJ2-3; 8 nucleotides match TRBD2. The CDR3 extends over 18 amino acids. Trimming cost V 1 base and J 3 bases; bases outside gene matches: 12. Germline V gene sequence: CDR1 LNHDA, CDR2 SQIVND (reference sequence).

The chain joins TRBV5-4 to TRBJ1-5; D is uncertain. Looked up from germline, CDR1 is SGHNT and CDR2 is YYREEE (reference sequence). The CDR3 has 12 residues. Trimming took off 3 bases at V and 4 bases at J, with 5 bases between the two ends. Here the CDR3 reads CASSSQNQPQHF. The CDR3 DNA sequence: TGTGCCAGCAGCTCCCAGAATCAGCCCCAGCATTTT.

The gene calls are TRBV11-2 and TRBJ1-2, with D uncertain. CDR1 and CDR2 from the germline V gene are SGHAT and FQNNGV. CDR3 length equals 13 residues. V was shortened by 5 bases and J by 1 base, with 8 bases between the two germline ends. CDR3 sequence reads: CASSLELNYGYTF. The CDR3 bases are TGTGCCAGCAGCCTCGAACTTAACTATGGCTACACCTTC. Full variable domain (missing parts from reference TRBV11-2 and TRBJ1-2): EAGVAQSPRYKIIEKRQSVAFWCNPISGHATLYWYQQILGQGPKLLIQFQNNGVVDDSQLPKDRFSAERLKGVDSTLKIQPAKLEDSAVYLCASSLELNYGYTFGSGTRLTVV.

This chain uses TRBV19 with TRBJ1-1; a weak D match, TRBD1 (6 bases). In germline, CDR1 is LNHDA, CDR2 SQIVND (reference sequence). Trimming stripped 5 bases from V and 5 bases from J, with 12 bases between. The CDR3 covers 13 residues. The CDR3 bases are TGTGCCAGTAGTCTACAGGGCAAAACTGAAGCTTTCTTT. Translating gives CASSLQGKTEAFF.

The chain recombines TRBV6-5 with TRBJ1-1; tentative D call: TRBD1 (5 bases). Trimming shortened V by 10 bases and J by 11 bases, and 26 bases separated the two germline ends. CDR1 is MNHEY, CDR2 SVGAGI, per germline. The CDR3 extends over 14 amino acids. The CDR3 sequence: CATSTPLLRGGAFF. Here the CDR3 DNA reads TGTGCCACCTCCACCCCCCTCCTAAGGGGAGGGGCTTTCTTT.

The CDR3: CASSENRDSDTQYF. In DNA, the CDR3 is TGTGCCAGCAGTGAGAACAGGGACAGTGATACGCAGTATTTT. This chain uses TRBV2 with TRBJ2-3, with TRBD1 matching 7 bases. The CDR3 consists of 14 residues. Germline values: CDR1 SNHLY, CDR2 FYNNEI. The V segment lost 3 bases and the J segment 6 bases; nucleotides outside the gene matches: 6.

This clone has more than one count but fewer than ten. The rearrangement uses TRBV28 and TRBJ1-3; no clear D. This CDR3 comprises 15 residues. Per the germline V gene, CDR1 is MDHEN and CDR2 is SYDVKM. Trimming removed 1 base at V and 0 bases at J, with 7 bases between. The CDR3 reads CASSLLAGSGNTIYF. CDR3 bases: TGTGCCAGCAGTTTATTGGCGGGCTCTGGAAACACCATATATTTT.

The V call is TRBV11-2, the J call TRBJ2-7; TRBD1 might be the D (6 bases). CDR3 length: 13 residues. V lost 6 bases to trimming and J lost 4 bases, with 13 bases between them. From germline, CDR1 is SGHAT and CDR2 FQNNGV. The CDR3 region has the DNA TGTGCCAGCAGTCGTATACAGGGTTACGAGCAGTACTTC. This gives the protein CASSRIQGYEQYF.

This clone was seen just once. The chain carries TRBV5-1 and TRBJ1-1; 9 bases line up with TRBD1. The junction had 7 bases not matched to a gene; V was cut back by 5 bases and J by 5 bases. Germline CDR1 and CDR2: SGHRS and YFSETQ. This CDR3 region has 14 residues. This chain's CDR3 is CASRTGTGNTEAFF. CDR3 DNA: TGCGCCAGCAGGACCGGGACAGGGAATACTGAAGCTTTCTTT.

This rearrangement joins TRBV14 to TRBJ2-1; D is undetermined. The CDR3 spans 13 residues. Trimming took 4 bases from V and 10 from J, leaving 14 bases between them. CDR1 and CDR2 from the germline V gene are SGHDN and FVKESK. CDR3 nucleotides: TGTGCCAGCAGCCCCCTAAGCAGGATCGAGCAGTTCTTC. Amino acid sequence: CASSPLSRIEQFF.

The chain carries TRBV15 and TRBJ2-2; perhaps TRBD1 as D (5 bases). The CDR3 has 14 amino acids. Trimming took off 4 bases at V and 0 bases at J, with 6 bases between the two ends. In germline, CDR1 is LNHNV, CDR2 YYDKDF (reference sequence). This CDR3 is CATSTGSNTGELFF. Here the CDR3 DNA reads TGTGCCACCAGCACAGGGTCGAACACCGGGGAGCTGTTTTTT.